What follows are 5 T cell receptor beta chains derived from one specimen sequenced in a study of blood T cell repertoires in COVID-19. Assay: immunoSEQ multiplex PCR; the TCRdb copy retains only in-frame clones and omits some. This table holds about 88,000 clones, about 88% found once. The sample comprised peripheral blood. The origin of the receptors is a woman of 80 years or more with acute or convalescent COVID-19.

Only a few counts were recorded for this clone. This chain uses TRBV2 with TRBJ2-7; possibly TRBD2 for D (7 bases). This CDR3 is 16 amino acids long. Germline values: CDR1 SNHLY, CDR2 FYNNEI. V was clipped by 4 bases and J by 0 bases, with 16 bases between them. CDR3 in DNA: TGTGCCAGCAGTGGGGGGGCGGGAGTAGTCTCCTACGAGCAGTACTTC. Translation: CASSGGAGVVSYEQYF.

The chain couples TRBV3-1 (or the pseudogene TRBV3-2) to TRBJ1-1; possibly TRBD1 for D (6 bases). The V gene lost 0 bases and the J gene lost 10 bases, with 12 bases spanning the gap. The CDR3 has 13 amino acids. Germline V gives CDR1 LGHDT, CDR2 YNNKEL (reference sequence). The CDR3 bases are TGTGCCAGCAGCCAAGATCGGGGAGGGGGAGCTTTCTTT. Translated: CASSQDRGGGAFF.

The chain uses TRBV4-2 and TRBJ2-2; 12 bases line up with TRBD2. With V trimmed by 1 base and J by 8 bases, 11 bases remained unmatched. The CDR3 loop spans 18 amino acids. Germline CDR1 LGHNA, CDR2 YNFKEQ. The CDR3 protein is CASSQGTSGNQPWGELFF. CDR3 DNA: TGTGCCAGCAGCCAAGGGACTAGCGGGAACCAACCGTGGGGGGAGCTGTTTTTT.

The chain combines TRBV15 with TRBJ1-2; 8 bases map to TRBD1. CDR1 is LNHNV and CDR2 is YYDKDF in the germline V gene (reference sequence). CDR3 length equals 14 residues. Unmatched junction bases numbered 3, after V lost 2 bases and J lost 4 bases. In nucleotides, the CDR3 is TGTGCCACCAGCAGACCAGGGGGCGGCTATGGCTACACCTTC. Translated: CATSRPGGGYGYTF.

The chain is built from TRBV27 and TRBJ1-2; 10 nucleotides agree with TRBD1. V lost 3 bases to trimming and J lost 4 bases; unmatched junction nucleotides: 8. Looked up from germline, CDR1 is MNHEY and CDR2 is SMNVEV (reference sequence). The length of the CDR3 is 16 residues. DNA for the CDR3: TGTGCCAGCAGTTTTTGGATGACAGGGGGCGCCTATGGCTACACCTTC. Translated, it gives CASSFWMTGGAYGYTF.